Shown below are 8 T cell receptor beta chains from a single sample sequenced in a study of T cell responses to AZD1222 COVID-19 vaccine. Profiled with immunoSEQ multiplex PCR; TCRdb holds only in-frame clones, not every one. The table lists 90,000 to 150,000 clones, around 90% of them singletons. The source material was peripheral blood, sampled on day 0 of AZD1222 vaccination. These receptors all stem from an adult in good health.

The chain is built from TRBV5-4 and TRBJ2-7; D is unresolved. The CDR3 runs to 15 residues. Germline V gene data show CDR1 as SGHNT and CDR2 as YYREEE (reference sequence). Trimming removed 4 bases from V and 4 bases from J, with 18 bases in between. This CDR3 is CASSPGLGAWYEQYF. Written as DNA, the CDR3 is TGTGCCAGCAGCCCCGGGTTGGGCGCCTGGTACGAGCAGTACTTC.

The chain carries TRBV13 and TRBJ2-2; D is tentatively TRBD1 or TRBD2 (5 bases each). The CDR3 runs to 17 residues. Germline V lookup: CDR1 PRHDT, CDR2 FYEKMQ (reference sequence). V was clipped by 1 base and J by 6 bases, with 18 bases between them. The CDR3 spells CASSLDPRDRVSGELFF. In nucleotides, the CDR3 is TGTGCCAGCAGCTTAGATCCCCGGGACCGAGTATCCGGGGAGCTGTTTTTT. The entire variable domain, with the rest obtained from reference TRBV13 and TRBJ2-2, is as follows: AAGVIQSPRHLIKEKRETATLKCYPIPRHDTVYWYQQGPGQDPQFLISFYEKMQSDKGSIPDRFSAQQFSDYHSELNMSSLELGDSALYFCASSLDPRDRVSGELFFGEGSRLTVL.

V is TRBV5-6 and J is TRBJ1-2; no clear D. The CDR3 consists of 15 residues. Trimming cost V 4 bases and J 4 bases, with 17 bases left between them. Looked up from germline, CDR1 is SGHDT and CDR2 is YYEEEE. The CDR3 DNA follows: TGTGCCAGCAGCCCCCGGTGGGCAGGCTTCTATGGCTACACCTTC. Translating it yields CASSPRWAGFYGYTF. Full variable domain (rest looked up from reference TRBV5-6 and TRBJ1-2): DAGVTQSPTHLIKTRGQQVTLRCSPKSGHDTVSWYQQALGQGPQFIFQYYEEEERQRGNFPDRFSGHQFPNYSSELNVNALLLGDSALYLCASSPRWAGFYGYTFGSGTRLTVV.

The genes are TRBV7-2 and TRBJ1-3; 10 positions agree with TRBD1. CDR1 is SGHTA, CDR2 FQGNSA, per germline. The CDR3 sequence is 16 residues long. V shed 0 bases, J shed 4 bases, and the junction held 3 bases outside the gene matches. The CDR3 DNA reads as TGTGCCAGCAGCTTAGCCGGGACAGGGGTAGGAAACACCATATATTTT. It codes for CASSLAGTGVGNTIYF.

About this clone: Other DNA sequences in the same sample also yield this CDR3. This chain connects TRBV30 to TRBJ2-3, with a possible D match to TRBD1 (6 bases). The CDR3 totals 14 residues. Germline-derived CDR1 and CDR2 are GTSNPN and SVGIG (reference sequence). The V and J ends lost 5 bases and 0 bases respectively, with 12 bases between them. The CDR3 DNA reads TGTGCCTGGTCGAGGGGGAGTAGCACAGATACGCAGTATTTT. Protein: CAWSRGSSTDTQYF.

V usage is TRBV28 and J usage is TRBJ1-5; TRBD1 might be the D (6 bases). Trimming took 3 bases from V and 0 from J, leaving 12 bases between them. Looked up from germline, CDR1 is MDHEN and CDR2 is SYDVKM. The length of the CDR3 is 16 residues. CDR3 DNA sequence: TGTGCCAGCAGTTTCCCCGGGGGCTATAGCAATCAGCCCCAGCATTTT. This gives the protein CASSFPGGYSNQPQHF.

Here the CDR3 DNA reads TGTGCCAGTCAAAGAAAGGGGGGGCCGGGCACAGATACGCAGTATTTT. Its translation is CASQRKGGPGTDTQYF. The genes are TRBV7-2 and TRBJ2-3; possible D gene TRBD2, 7 bases. The CDR3 is 16 amino acids. Germline CDR1 and CDR2: SGHTA and FQGNSA. Trimming removed 9 bases from V and 1 base from J, with 20 bases in between.

The V and J genes are TRBV27 and TRBJ1-2, with D perhaps TRBD1 (6 bases). This CDR3 comprises 18 residues. CDR1 is MNHEY, CDR2 SMNVEV, per germline (reference sequence). V was cut by 2 bases and J by 0 bases, with 19 bases left in between. In DNA, the CDR3 is TGTGCCAGCAGTTTAATCGGACAGTCCCTAGACCCTAACTATGGCTACACCTTC. Amino acid sequence: CASSLIGQSLDPNYGYTF.